The rows below give T cell receptor beta chains drawn from one sample of a study of memory CD4+ T cells and cytomegalovirus serostatus. Using immunoSEQ multiplex PCR, the repertoire was profiled, and TCRdb retains in-frame clones only, with some absent. The repertoire holds 40,000 to 50,000 clones, with roughly 78% as singletons. The source material was memory CD4+ T cells from blood. The receptors stem from an adult in good health and CMV-seronegative. Each CDR3 is given with its conserved first and last residue. The D gene is left open where the match is weak. Size is omitted from some rows. Given values are once, few, many or a class for expanded clones.

v_call: TRBV5-1
d_call: NA
j_call: TRBJ1-1
clone_size: NA
cdr3_aa: CASSLTAGAGAEAFF
cdr3_nt: TGCGCCAGCAGCTTGACCGCAGGGGCGGGGGCTGAAGCTTTCTTT

v_call: TRBV4-3
d_call: NA
j_call: TRBJ1-4
clone_size: NA
cdr3_aa: CASSQGDSFLGYNEKLFF
cdr3_nt: TGCGCCAGCAGCCAAGGAGATTCTTTCCTCGGGTATAATGAAAAACTGTTTTTT

v_call: TRBV7-9
d_call: NA
j_call: TRBJ1-3
clone_size: once
cdr3_aa: CASSLGQPASGNTIYF
cdr3_nt: TGTGCCAGCAGCTTAGGGCAGCCAGCTTCTGGAAACACCATATATTTT

v_call: TRBV9
d_call: NA
j_call: TRBJ1-2
clone_size: NA
cdr3_aa: CASSPRSYGGYTF
cdr3_nt: TGTGCCAGCAGCCCCAGGAGTTACGGCGGCTACACCTTC

v_call: TRBV2
d_call: NA
j_call: TRBJ1-6
clone_size: NA
cdr3_aa: CASSSSVSALHF
cdr3_nt: TGTGCCAGCAGTTCGTCGGTATCAGCCCTCCACTTT

v_call: TRBV28
d_call: NA
j_call: TRBJ2-1
clone_size: once
cdr3_aa: CASGVYNEQFF
cdr3_nt: TGTGCCAGTGGGGTTTACAATGAGCAGTTCTTC

v_call: TRBV5-4
d_call: TRBD1
j_call: TRBJ2-7
clone_size: NA
cdr3_aa: CASSRRDSSYEQYF
cdr3_nt: TGTGCCAGCAGCCGCCGGGACAGTTCCTACGAGCAGTACTTC

v_call: TRBV28
d_call: NA
j_call: TRBJ1-2
clone_size: NA
cdr3_aa: CASSPSPRGANYGYTF
cdr3_nt: TGTGCCAGCAGTCCAAGCCCGCGAGGGGCCAACTATGGCTACACCTTC

v_call: TRBV5-4
d_call: NA
j_call: TRBJ1-3
clone_size: few
cdr3_aa: CASSRKTLQDSGNTIYF
cdr3_nt: TGTGCCAGCAGCCGCAAGACATTACAGGACTCTGGAAACACCATATATTTT

v_call: TRBV6-1
d_call: TRBD2
j_call: TRBJ2-1
clone_size: few
cdr3_aa: CASSETSGGVIRNEQFF
cdr3_nt: TGTGCCAGCAGTGAGACTAGCGGGGGGGTAATCAGGAATGAGCAGTTCTTC

v_call: TRBV25-1
d_call: NA
j_call: TRBJ1-1
clone_size: NA
cdr3_aa: CASSEPRGPNTEAFF
cdr3_nt: TGTGCCAGCAGTGAACCGAGGGGACCGAACACTGAAGCTTTCTTT

v_call: TRBV6-5
d_call: NA
j_call: TRBJ1-1
clone_size: NA
cdr3_aa: CASSYRRGEAFF
cdr3_nt: TGTGCCAGCAGTTACAGGCGGGGTGAAGCTTTCTTT

v_call: TRBV7-3
d_call: NA
j_call: TRBJ2-7
clone_size: few
cdr3_aa: CASSLGPGVGNEQYF
cdr3_nt: TGTGCCAGCAGCTTAGGCCCGGGGGTAGGGAACGAGCAGTACTTC

v_call: TRBV28
d_call: NA
j_call: TRBJ2-6
clone_size: NA
cdr3_aa: CASSWSGANVLTF
cdr3_nt: TGTGCCAGCAGTTGGTCTGGGGCCAACGTCCTGACTTTC

v_call: TRBV27
d_call: TRBD1
j_call: TRBJ1-5
clone_size: few
cdr3_aa: CASSLRQGNQPQHF
cdr3_nt: TGTGCCAGCAGTTTGAGACAGGGGAATCAGCCCCAGCATTTT

v_call: TRBV7-2
d_call: NA
j_call: TRBJ1-4
clone_size: NA
cdr3_aa: CASSLGPANEKLFF
cdr3_nt: TGTGCCAGCAGCTTAGGTCCGGCTAATGAAAAACTGTTTTTT

v_call: TRBV4-3
d_call: TRBD1
j_call: TRBJ1-6
clone_size: NA
cdr3_aa: CASSQNNRGSPLHF
cdr3_nt: TGCGCCAGCAGCCAAAATAACAGGGGCTCACCCCTCCACTTT

v_call: TRBV7-3
d_call: TRBD1
j_call: TRBJ2-2
clone_size: NA
cdr3_aa: CASSLLGTGDTGELFF
cdr3_nt: TGTGCCAGCAGCTTATTAGGGACAGGGGACACCGGGGAGCTGTTTTTT

v_call: TRBV2
d_call: TRBD2
j_call: TRBJ2-7
clone_size: NA
cdr3_aa: CASRPLSGSSYEQYF
cdr3_nt: TGTGCCAGCAGACCGCTGAGCGGGAGCTCCTACGAGCAGTACTTC

v_call: TRBV7-9
d_call: NA
j_call: TRBJ2-5
clone_size: NA
cdr3_aa: CASSLYMGLQETQYF
cdr3_nt: TGTGCCAGCAGCCTGTACATGGGCCTACAAGAGACCCAGTACTTC

v_call: TRBV2
d_call: NA
j_call: TRBJ1-5
clone_size: NA
cdr3_aa: CASSLGTTHQPQHF
cdr3_nt: TGTGCCAGCAGCCTCGGGACAACCCATCAGCCCCAGCATTTT

v_call: TRBV6-4
d_call: NA
j_call: TRBJ2-5
clone_size: NA
cdr3_aa: CASSVRGYLQETQYF
cdr3_nt: TGTGCCAGCAGCGTGCGTGGCTACCTTCAAGAGACCCAGTACTTC

v_call: TRBV29-1
d_call: NA
j_call: TRBJ2-3
clone_size: NA
cdr3_aa: CSVGGDAGSGNTQYF
cdr3_nt: TGCAGCGTTGGGGGAGACGCGGGCTCCGGAAATACGCAGTATTTT

v_call: TRBV30
d_call: TRBD2
j_call: TRBJ2-2
clone_size: NA
cdr3_aa: CAWSRLAGGPGLAGELFF
cdr3_nt: TGTGCCTGGAGTAGGCTAGCGGGGGGGCCGGGGTTGGCCGGGGAGCTGTTTTTT

v_call: TRBV4-3
d_call: NA
j_call: TRBJ1-1
clone_size: few
cdr3_aa: CASSQESRDEGWDTEAFF
cdr3_nt: TGCGCCAGCAGCCAAGAGTCCAGGGACGAAGGATGGGACACTGAAGCTTTCTTT

v_call: TRBV7-9
d_call: NA
j_call: TRBJ2-7
clone_size: NA
cdr3_aa: CASSLSRTVYDEQYF
cdr3_nt: TGTGCCAGCAGCCTTAGCCGGACAGTATACGACGAGCAGTACTTC

v_call: TRBV19
d_call: TRBD1
j_call: TRBJ2-5
clone_size: NA
cdr3_aa: CASSTTGVETQYF
cdr3_nt: TGTGCCAGTAGTACGACAGGGGTGGAGACCCAGTACTTC

v_call: TRBV30
d_call: TRBD1
j_call: TRBJ2-3
clone_size: NA
cdr3_aa: CAWSEQGATQYF
cdr3_nt: TGTGCCTGGAGCGAACAGGGGGCTACGCAGTATTTT

v_call: TRBV7-2
d_call: TRBD1
j_call: TRBJ2-7
clone_size: NA
cdr3_aa: CASSLRMGSTGVPYEQYF
cdr3_nt: TGTGCCAGCAGCTTAAGGATGGGTTCGACAGGGGTACCCTACGAGCAGTACTTC

v_call: TRBV27
d_call: NA
j_call: TRBJ1-2
clone_size: NA
cdr3_aa: CASSFRPGHPGGYTF
cdr3_nt: TGTGCCAGCAGTTTCAGACCCGGCCACCCGGGTGGCTACACCTTC

v_call: TRBV7-9
d_call: NA
j_call: TRBJ1-5
clone_size: few
cdr3_aa: CASSSRDSNQPQHF
cdr3_nt: TGTGCCAGCAGCTCTAGGGATAGCAATCAGCCCCAGCATTTT

v_call: TRBV5-1
d_call: TRBD2
j_call: TRBJ2-1
clone_size: few
cdr3_aa: CASSSGLATANEQFF
cdr3_nt: TGCGCCAGCAGCTCCGGACTAGCCACCGCAAATGAGCAGTTCTTC

v_call: TRBV19
d_call: TRBD2
j_call: TRBJ2-1
clone_size: NA
cdr3_aa: CASSIDRSPSGKFF
cdr3_nt: TGTGCCAGTAGTATAGATCGGTCTCCTAGCGGGAAGTTCTTC

v_call: TRBV4-3
d_call: NA
j_call: TRBJ1-5
clone_size: NA
cdr3_aa: CASSQNDNSNQPQHF
cdr3_nt: TGCGCCAGCAGCCAAAACGACAATAGCAATCAGCCCCAGCATTTT

v_call: TRBV6-5
d_call: TRBD1
j_call: TRBJ1-3
clone_size: once
cdr3_aa: CASSFDRGSGNTIYF
cdr3_nt: TGTGCCAGCAGTTTTGACAGGGGTTCTGGAAACACCATATATTTT

v_call: TRBV4-3
d_call: NA
j_call: TRBJ1-4
clone_size: NA
cdr3_aa: CASSREPATNEKLFF
cdr3_nt: TGCGCCAGCAGCCGAGAGCCTGCAACTAATGAAAAACTGTTTTTT

v_call: TRBV5-1
d_call: TRBD2
j_call: TRBJ2-1
clone_size: NA
cdr3_aa: CASSLGGLAGGLNYNEQFF
cdr3_nt: TGCGCCAGCAGCTTGGGAGGACTAGCGGGGGGGCTGAATTACAATGAGCAGTTCTTC

v_call: TRBV27
d_call: NA
j_call: TRBJ1-6
clone_size: NA
cdr3_aa: CASSLSSYNSPLHF
cdr3_nt: TGTGCCAGCAGTTTGAGCTCCTATAATTCACCCCTCCACTTT

v_call: TRBV6-4
d_call: NA
j_call: TRBJ1-6
clone_size: NA
cdr3_aa: CASSDREDSPLHF
cdr3_nt: TGTGCCAGCAGTGACAGGGAGGATTCACCCCTCCACTTT

v_call: TRBV7-2
d_call: NA
j_call: TRBJ2-3
clone_size: NA
cdr3_aa: CASSPVRGQDTQYF
cdr3_nt: TGTGCCAGCAGTCCCGTGAGGGGTCAAGATACGCAGTATTTT

v_call: TRBV2
d_call: NA
j_call: TRBJ1-2
clone_size: NA
cdr3_aa: CASSDRAGVGYTF
cdr3_nt: TGTGCCAGCAGTGATAGGGCAGGGGTAGGCTACACCTTC

v_call: TRBV19
d_call: TRBD1
j_call: TRBJ1-4
clone_size: NA
cdr3_aa: CASSTPGQMIEKLFF
cdr3_nt: TGTGCCAGTAGTACTCCGGGACAGATGATTGAAAAACTGTTTTTT

v_call: TRBV4-2
d_call: NA
j_call: TRBJ1-6
clone_size: once
cdr3_aa: CASSLRDTEIPASANSPLHF
cdr3_nt: TGTGCCAGCAGCCTCCGGGACACCGAGATACCCGCTAGCGCCAATTCACCCCTCCACTTT

v_call: TRBV7-2
d_call: NA
j_call: TRBJ2-7
clone_size: few
cdr3_aa: CASSFSTGNYEQYF
cdr3_nt: TGTGCCAGCAGCTTCTCGACCGGGAACTACGAGCAGTACTTC

v_call: TRBV6-1
d_call: NA
j_call: TRBJ1-3
clone_size: NA
cdr3_aa: CHQAGGYSGNTIYF
cdr3_nt: TGTCACCAAGCCGGCGGCTACTCTGGAAACACCATATATTTT

v_call: TRBV30
d_call: TRBD1
j_call: TRBJ2-1
clone_size: NA
cdr3_aa: CAWSPNRAFRGNEQFF
cdr3_nt: TGTGCCTGGAGTCCAAACAGGGCCTTCAGGGGGAATGAGCAGTTCTTC

v_call: TRBV5-1
d_call: NA
j_call: TRBJ1-2
clone_size: NA
cdr3_aa: CASSLAGAGLTDYTF
cdr3_nt: TGCGCCAGCAGCTTGGCGGGGGCAGGGTTAACGGACTACACCTTC

v_call: TRBV5-4
d_call: NA
j_call: TRBJ2-5
clone_size: NA
cdr3_aa: CASSSKYQETQYF
cdr3_nt: TGTGCCAGCAGCTCGAAGTACCAAGAGACCCAGTACTTC

v_call: TRBV18
d_call: TRBD2
j_call: TRBJ2-1
clone_size: NA
cdr3_aa: CASSRAGGWDEQFF
cdr3_nt: TGTGCCAGCTCACGAGCGGGGGGATGGGATGAGCAGTTCTTC

v_call: TRBV6-4
d_call: TRBD1
j_call: TRBJ1-4
clone_size: NA
cdr3_aa: CASSPRGQANEKLFF
cdr3_nt: TGTGCCAGCAGCCCGCGGGGACAGGCTAATGAAAAACTGTTTTTT

v_call: TRBV25-1
d_call: NA
j_call: TRBJ1-1
clone_size: NA
cdr3_aa: CASSATLRSWDTEAFF
cdr3_nt: TGTGCCAGCAGTGCAACCCTTCGGTCCTGGGACACTGAAGCTTTCTTT

v_call: TRBV28
d_call: NA
j_call: TRBJ1-5
clone_size: NA
cdr3_aa: CASISSNQPQHF
cdr3_nt: TGTGCCAGCATAAGTAGCAATCAGCCCCAGCATTTT

v_call: TRBV29-1
d_call: NA
j_call: TRBJ1-1
clone_size: medium-sized
cdr3_aa: CSVEATGGNTEAFF
cdr3_nt: TGCAGCGTTGAAGCGACAGGTGGGAACACTGAAGCTTTCTTT

v_call: TRBV29-1
d_call: NA
j_call: TRBJ1-2
clone_size: NA
cdr3_aa: CSVVFGGGYTF
cdr3_nt: TGCAGCGTTGTGTTTGGGGGTGGCTACACCTTC

v_call: TRBV6-6
d_call: NA
j_call: TRBJ2-7
clone_size: NA
cdr3_aa: CASREGRGGDYEQYF
cdr3_nt: TGTGCCAGCAGAGAGGGGAGAGGGGGTGACTACGAGCAGTACTTC

v_call: TRBV18
d_call: NA
j_call: TRBJ1-1
clone_size: NA
cdr3_aa: CASSRGGDTEAFF
cdr3_nt: TGTGCCAGCTCACGGGGTGGGGACACTGAAGCTTTCTTT

v_call: TRBV7-9
d_call: NA
j_call: TRBJ1-1
clone_size: NA
cdr3_aa: CASSPDGLVNTEAFF
cdr3_nt: TGTGCCAGCAGCCCAGACGGGCTAGTGAACACTGAAGCTTTCTTT

v_call: TRBV15
d_call: NA
j_call: TRBJ2-7
clone_size: NA
cdr3_aa: CATSREGQGYEQYF
cdr3_nt: TGTGCCACCAGCAGAGAAGGGCAAGGTTACGAGCAGTACTTC